The clone carrying this TCR beta chain has more than one count but fewer than ten. Antigen specificity is unknown. These data originate in a study of cytomegalovirus exposure and HLA in healthy donors. Overall study results and limits: In a later analysis, TCR association rates varied by HLA locus: DRB1 most, HLA-C fewest. In vitro experiments confirmed that three CMV-associated chains were specific for CMV antigens. Later analysis reportedly placed an Asian-associated ancestry cluster below the approximately 700-donor mean in N-insertions.

This PCR relied on a set of 60 Vbeta primers and 13 Jbeta primers. Using immunoSEQ multiplex PCR, the repertoire was profiled, and TCRdb retains in-frame clones only, with some absent. Of some 240,000 clones in the sample, approximately 78% were seen once. CDR3 length equals 13 residues. Germline lookup yields CDR1 LGHNA and CDR2 YNFKEQ. Trimming stripped 0 bases from V and 9 bases from J, with 9 bases between. The chain recombines TRBV4-2 with TRBJ2-1, with a weak D call TRBD2 (5 bases). The source of this sequence is a male donor in good health and CMV-seronegative. The source material was PBMCs. As DNA, the CDR3 is TGTGCCAGCAGCCAAGACGGGGTAGTTGAGCAGTTCTTC. This encodes CASSQDGVVEQFF.